The 19 T cell receptor beta chains given below trace back to one sample, sequenced in a study of identifying expanded T cells in peripheral blood (dated by TCRdb to 2018 to 2020). The library was made by the immunoSEQ multiplex PCR assay. The immuneACCESS repertoire file appears here via TCRdb, limited to in-frame rearrangements. These files lack a portion of the clones; in checked studies, under half of the deficit traces to unresolved V genes, and the cause of the others is not known. Present in this sample are over 100,000 clones, approximately 90% of which were seen just once. About 8.6% of the sample goes to the ten largest clones. Sequenced: blood. The receptors stem from a person between 18 and 75 years old in good health.

The rearrangement links TRBV28 to TRBJ2-7; maybe TRBD2 (6 bases). CDR3 length equals 15 residues. Per germline, CDR1 MDHEN and CDR2 SYDVKM. With 6 bases removed from V and 3 bases from J, the gap between germline ends came to 18 bases. The CDR3 DNA is TGTGCCAGCAGCCCGGGGGACTCTTCTCACTACGAGCAGTACTTC. Protein: CASSPGDSSHYEQYF.

The J gene is TRBJ2-2, the V gene TRBV9; the match to TRBD2 covers 8 bases. After removal of 3 bases from V and 5 bases from J, the junction contained 6 bases not matched to a gene. This CDR3 contains 15 residues. Germline loops: CDR1 SGDLS, CDR2 YYNGEE. The CDR3 here is CASSDAGGGTGELFF. The DNA of the CDR3 is TGTGCCAGCAGCGATGCGGGGGGAGGGACCGGGGAGCTGTTTTTT.

This chain uses TRBV5-8 with TRBJ2-1; TRBD1 agrees at 7 bases. Per germline, CDR1 SGHTS and CDR2 YDEGEE. J gave up 4 bases and V 2 bases, and 6 bases lay outside the gene matches. The CDR3 totals 15 residues. The CDR3 DNA reads TGTGCCAGCAGCTTAGAGGGGGCCTTTTACAATGAGCAGTTCTTC. The encoded protein is CASSLEGAFYNEQFF.

This chain uses TRBV11-2 with TRBJ2-3; D is unclear. V lost 4 bases, J lost 0 bases, and 11 bases lay in between. Germline-derived CDR1 and CDR2 are SGHAT and FQNNGV. There are 15 residues in the CDR3. The CDR3 DNA reads as TGTGCCAGCAGCTACGGATTCACTAGCACAGATACGCAGTATTTT. Translating gives CASSYGFTSTDTQYF.

The chain has TRBV7-6 and TRBJ2-7, with 8 bases lining up with TRBD1. The CDR3 spans 14 residues. Germline lookup yields CDR1 SGHVS and CDR2 FNYEAQ. After removal of 3 bases from V and 7 bases from J, the junction contained 8 bases not matched to a gene. CDR3 region: CASSFSDRVEEQYF. The CDR3 region has the DNA TGTGCCAGCAGCTTCTCGGACAGGGTCGAGGAGCAGTACTTC.

This clone was seen a single time. The CDR3 nucleotides read TGCGCCAGCAGCTCTGATTCGGGACACAGCTACGAGCAGTACTTC. The encoded protein is CASSSDSGHSYEQYF. This chain links TRBV5-1 with TRBJ2-7; possibly TRBD1 for D (6 bases). Trimming left V 3 bases short and J 3 bases short, with 16 bases between. There are 15 residues in the CDR3. Germline V gene lookup returns CDR1 SGHRS and CDR2 YFSETQ. Full variable domain (rest looked up from reference TRBV5-1 and TRBJ2-7): KAGVTQTPRYLIKTRGQQVTLSCSPISGHRSVSWYQQTPGQGLQFLFEYFSETQRNKGNFPGRFSGRQFSNSRSEMNVSTLELGDSALYLCASSSDSGHSYEQYFGPGTRLTVT.

CDR3 coding DNA: TGTGCCAGTAGTACAGCGGGGGCCTATCAAGAGACCCAGTACTTC. It translates to CASSTAGAYQETQYF. The rearrangement joins TRBV19 to TRBJ2-5, with TRBD2 matching over 8 bases. The length of the CDR3 is 15 residues. Germline V gene data show CDR1 as LNHDA and CDR2 as SQIVND (reference sequence). With 4 bases clipped from V and 2 bases from J, the junction kept 6 bases outside the gene matches.

The gene calls are TRBV7-2 and TRBJ2-3; D uncertain. V lost 5 bases and J lost 5, with 14 bases in between. Germline values: CDR1 SGHTA, CDR2 FQGNSA. The CDR3 has 14 amino acids. The CDR3 DNA sequence: TGTGCCAGCAGCCCTACTCAACCAGGAGATACGCAGTATTTT. Protein sequence: CASSPTQPGDTQYF.

The chain uses TRBV28 and TRBJ2-4; perhaps TRBD1 as D (6 bases). V shed 3 bases and J shed 0 bases, with 12 bases lying between them. Germline V gene lookup returns CDR1 MDHEN and CDR2 SYDVKM. The CDR3 runs 16 residues. The CDR3 is CASSLIQGQAKNIQYF. The CDR3 nucleotides read TGTGCCAGCAGTTTGATCCAGGGGCAAGCCAAAAACATTCAGTACTTC.

The CDR3 nucleotides read TGCAGCGTGAAGGACATACGCTCCTACGAGCAGTACTTC. Its protein is CSVKDIRSYEQYF. This chain connects TRBV29-1 to TRBJ2-7; a possible D gene is TRBD1 (5 bases). V was shortened by 6 bases and J by 0 bases, with 12 bases between the two germline ends. Per the germline V gene, CDR1 is SQVTM and CDR2 is ANQGSEA. The CDR3 loop spans 13 amino acids.

The chain recombines TRBV29-1 with TRBJ2-7; no clear D. CDR1 and CDR2 from the germline V gene are SQVTM and ANQGSEA. Trimming left V 4 bases short and J 5 bases short, with 6 bases between. The CDR3 is 10 residues long. The CDR3 nucleotides are TGCAGCGTTGTACAGCACGAGCAGTACTTC. Its protein is CSVVQHEQYF.

This sequence joins TRBV2 and TRBJ2-1; D gene uncertain. CDR1 is SNHLY and CDR2 is FYNNEI in the germline V gene. The CDR3 totals 14 residues. Trimming cost V 2 bases and J 4 bases, with 9 bases left between them. CDR3 in amino acids: CASSEPGPYNEQFF. As DNA, the CDR3 is TGTGCCAGCAGTGAACCTGGTCCTTACAATGAGCAGTTCTTC.

V and J are TRBV19 and TRBJ1-2, with TRBD1 identical over 8 bases. CDR1 is LNHDA and CDR2 is SQIVND in the germline V gene (reference sequence). This CDR3 comprises 16 residues. V dropped 10 bases and J dropped 4; count of bases not matched to a gene: 17. The DNA for the CDR3 is TGTGCCACCACAACCGGGACAGGCCGTCCCCCCTATGGCTACACCTTC. Its translation is CATTTGTGRPPYGYTF.

Here the CDR3 reads CSVITWTGGTDTQYF. CDR3 coding DNA: TGCAGCGTTATCACTTGGACAGGGGGCACAGATACGCAGTATTTT. V gene TRBV29-1 combines with J gene TRBJ2-3; 9 bases align to TRBD1. CDR1 and CDR2 (germline): SQVTM, ANQGSEA. This CDR3 comprises 15 residues. Unmatched junction bases numbered 7, after V lost 5 bases and J lost 1 base.

This clone was picked up a small number of times. The chain is built from TRBV30 and TRBJ1-1; D unclear. The CDR3 covers 15 residues. Looked up from germline, CDR1 is GTSNPN and CDR2 is SVGIG (reference sequence). Trimming took 1 base from V and 1 from J, leaving 13 bases between them. CDR3 nucleotide sequence: TGTGCCTGGAGTGGGGGAAACGTCAGGAACACTGAAGCTTTCTTT. This codes for CAWSGGNVRNTEAFF. Based on the CDR3 plus reference TRBV30 and TRBJ1-1, the full variable domain is SQTIHQWPATLVQPVGSPLSLECTVEGTSNPNLYWYRQAAGRGLQLLFYSVGIGQISSEVPQNLSASRPQDRQFILSSKKLLLSDSGFYLCAWSGGNVRNTEAFFGQGTRLTVV.

J is TRBJ1-2 and V is TRBV10-3; D might be TRBD1 (6 bases). Deletions cut 3 bases from V and 2 bases from J, with 19 bases between. The germline gives CDR1 ENHRY, CDR2 SYGVKD. There are 17 residues in the CDR3. The CDR3 here is CAISDPGQSSQNYGYTF. CDR3 coding DNA: TGTGCCATCAGTGACCCCGGACAGAGCTCACAGAACTATGGCTACACCTTC.

The CDR3 loop is CACKGQGGFSPLHF. The CDR3 DNA reads TGTGCCTGCAAAGGGCAGGGGGGATTTTCACCCCTCCACTTT. The chain is built from TRBV30 and TRBJ1-6; TRBD1 agrees at 7 bases. CDR3 size: 14 residues. V dropped 6 bases and J dropped 9; count of bases not matched to a gene: 11. Germline-derived CDR1 and CDR2 are GTSNPN and SVGIG (reference sequence). The whole variable domain, remainder taken from reference TRBV30 and TRBJ1-6, is SQTIHQWPATLVQPVGSPLSLECTVEGTSNPNLYWYRQAAGRGLQLLFYSVGIGQISSEVPQNLSASRPQDRQFILSSKKLLLSDSGFYLCACKGQGGFSPLHFGNGTRLTVT.

The rearrangement links TRBV28 to TRBJ1-4, with D unclear. The V and J ends lost 7 bases and 8 bases respectively, with 11 bases between them. The CDR3 totals 12 residues. Germline CDR1 and CDR2: MDHEN and SYDVKM. The CDR3 spells CASTESTEKLFF. Written as DNA, the CDR3 is TGTGCCAGCACGGAATCAACGGAAAAACTGTTTTTT.

The rearrangement joins TRBV6-4 to TRBJ2-1; 8 nucleotides align to TRBD2. J was trimmed by 7 bases and V by 4 bases; bases with no gene match: 18. CDR3 size: 18 residues. CDR1 MRHNA and CDR2 SNTAGT come from the germline V gene. In DNA, the CDR3 is TGTGCCAGCAGTGCCACAAGCCGCGGGCTAGCGGGTGGAAATGAGCAGTTCTTC. Its translation is CASSATSRGLAGGNEQFF.